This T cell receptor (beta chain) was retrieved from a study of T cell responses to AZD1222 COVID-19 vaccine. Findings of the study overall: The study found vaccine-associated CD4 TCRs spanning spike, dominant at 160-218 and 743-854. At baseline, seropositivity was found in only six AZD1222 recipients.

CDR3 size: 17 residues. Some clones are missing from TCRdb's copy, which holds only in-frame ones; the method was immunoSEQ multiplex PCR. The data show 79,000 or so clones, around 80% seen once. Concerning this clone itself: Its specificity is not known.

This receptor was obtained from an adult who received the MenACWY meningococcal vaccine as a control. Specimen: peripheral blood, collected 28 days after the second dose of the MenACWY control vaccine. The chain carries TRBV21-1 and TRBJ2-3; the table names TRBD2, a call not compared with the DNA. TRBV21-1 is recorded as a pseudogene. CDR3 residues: CASSKAEREWGTDTQYF. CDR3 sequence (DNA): TGTGCCAGCAGCAAAGCTGAGCGGGAGTGGGGCACAGATACGCAGTATTTT.